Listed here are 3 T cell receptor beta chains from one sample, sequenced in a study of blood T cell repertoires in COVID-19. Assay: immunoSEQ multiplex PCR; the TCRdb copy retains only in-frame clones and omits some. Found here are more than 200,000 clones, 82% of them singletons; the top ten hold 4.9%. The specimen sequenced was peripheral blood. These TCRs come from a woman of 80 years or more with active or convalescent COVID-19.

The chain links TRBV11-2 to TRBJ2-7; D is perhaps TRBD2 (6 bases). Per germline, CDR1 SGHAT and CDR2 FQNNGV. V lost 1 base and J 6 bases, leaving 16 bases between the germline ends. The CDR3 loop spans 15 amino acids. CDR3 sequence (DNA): TGTGCCAGCAGCTTAGTGGGAGGCGGACCCACCGAGCAGTACTTC. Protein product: CASSLVGGGPTEQYF. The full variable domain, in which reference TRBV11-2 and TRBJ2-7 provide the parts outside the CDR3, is EAGVAQSPRYKIIEKRQSVAFWCNPISGHATLYWYQQILGQGPKLLIQFQNNGVVDDSQLPKDRFSAERLKGVDSTLKIQPAKLEDSAVYLCASSLVGGGPTEQYFGPGTRLTVT.

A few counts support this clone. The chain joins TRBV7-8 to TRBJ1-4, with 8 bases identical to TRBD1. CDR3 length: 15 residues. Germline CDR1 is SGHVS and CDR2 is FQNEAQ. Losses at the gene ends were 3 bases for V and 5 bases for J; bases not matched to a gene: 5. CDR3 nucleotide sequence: TGTGCCAGCAGCTTCGCAGGGGGCGCGAATGAAAAACTGTTTTTT. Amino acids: CASSFAGGANEKLFF.

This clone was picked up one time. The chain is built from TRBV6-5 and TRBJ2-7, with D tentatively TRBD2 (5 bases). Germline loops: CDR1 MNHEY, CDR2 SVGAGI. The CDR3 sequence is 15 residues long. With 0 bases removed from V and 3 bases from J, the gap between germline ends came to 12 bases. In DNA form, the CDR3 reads TGTGCCAGCAGTTACTCGTACCTAGCAAACTACGAGCAGTACTTC. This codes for CASSYSYLANYEQYF.